This note documents a single TCR beta chain sequence. Germline CDR1 is SGHNT and CDR2 is YYREEE (reference sequence). The V end lost 0 bases, the J end lost 1 base, and 10 bases lay between the germline ends. The CDR3 is 15 residues long. These data belong to a study of cytomegalovirus exposure and HLA in healthy donors. With 60 Vbeta and 13 Jbeta primers, the PCR was carried out. Sequencing used immunoSEQ multiplex PCR; TCRdb keeps in-frame clones, though not all of them. This sample has about 140,000 clones, with 60% to 85% found just once. Sequencing used PBMCs. The chain combines TRBV5-4 with TRBJ1-1, with TRBD1 as a possible D gene (5 bases). This sequence was found in a young man in good health and CMV-seronegative. For the CDR3, the DNA is TGTGCCAGCAGCTTGGGTAGGGGTTCGAACACTGAAGCTTTCTTT. It specifies CASSLGRGSNTEAFF.